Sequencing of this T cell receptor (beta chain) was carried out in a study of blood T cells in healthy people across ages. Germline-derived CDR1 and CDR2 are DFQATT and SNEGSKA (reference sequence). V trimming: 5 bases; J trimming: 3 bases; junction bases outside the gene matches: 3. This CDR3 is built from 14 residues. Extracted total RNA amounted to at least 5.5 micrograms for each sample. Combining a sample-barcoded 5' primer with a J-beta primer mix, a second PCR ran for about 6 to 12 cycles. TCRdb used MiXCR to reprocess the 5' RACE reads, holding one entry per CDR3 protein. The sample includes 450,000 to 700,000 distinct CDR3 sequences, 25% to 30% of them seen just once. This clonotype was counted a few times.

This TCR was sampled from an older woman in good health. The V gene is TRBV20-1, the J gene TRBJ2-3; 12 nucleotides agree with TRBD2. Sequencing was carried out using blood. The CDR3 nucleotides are TGCAGTGCTCTAGCGGGGGGGACTACAGATACGCAGTATTTT. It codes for CSALAGGTTDTQYF.